The 2 T cell receptor beta chains given below trace back to one sample, sequenced in a study of metastatic and nonmetastatic thyroid tumors. All patients were untreated before thyroid surgery. TCRdb used MiXCR to call clones anew from the PCR reads. Here the sample spans around 61,000 clones, 25% to 30% being singletons. The sample taken for sequencing was blood. The receptors derive from a female donor with papillary thyroid cancer or a benign thyroid nodule (not recorded which). Some clones in this sample may be carry-over from other donors' samples.

This sequence joins TRBV19 and TRBJ1-2, with 8 nucleotides matching TRBD1. The CDR3 loop spans 16 amino acids. From germline, CDR1 is LNHDA and CDR2 SQIVND (reference sequence). After removal of 4 bases from V and 3 bases from J, the junction contained 10 bases not matched to a gene. The CDR3 is CASSTGTGWQHYGYTF. The DNA for the CDR3 is TGTGCCAGTAGTACCGGGACAGGATGGCAGCACTATGGCTACACCTTC.

The chain couples TRBV6-2 or TRBV6-3 to TRBJ1-3; 7 positions match TRBD1. Trimming removed 4 bases from V and 0 bases from J; junction bases left unmatched: 9. The CDR3 totals 17 residues. Germline V gene lookup returns CDR1 MNHEY and CDR2 SVGEGT. DNA of the CDR3: TGTGCCAGCAGTTCGCTCGTGGCAGGGGGCTCTGGAAACACCATATATTTT. Its protein product is CASSSLVAGGSGNTIYF.